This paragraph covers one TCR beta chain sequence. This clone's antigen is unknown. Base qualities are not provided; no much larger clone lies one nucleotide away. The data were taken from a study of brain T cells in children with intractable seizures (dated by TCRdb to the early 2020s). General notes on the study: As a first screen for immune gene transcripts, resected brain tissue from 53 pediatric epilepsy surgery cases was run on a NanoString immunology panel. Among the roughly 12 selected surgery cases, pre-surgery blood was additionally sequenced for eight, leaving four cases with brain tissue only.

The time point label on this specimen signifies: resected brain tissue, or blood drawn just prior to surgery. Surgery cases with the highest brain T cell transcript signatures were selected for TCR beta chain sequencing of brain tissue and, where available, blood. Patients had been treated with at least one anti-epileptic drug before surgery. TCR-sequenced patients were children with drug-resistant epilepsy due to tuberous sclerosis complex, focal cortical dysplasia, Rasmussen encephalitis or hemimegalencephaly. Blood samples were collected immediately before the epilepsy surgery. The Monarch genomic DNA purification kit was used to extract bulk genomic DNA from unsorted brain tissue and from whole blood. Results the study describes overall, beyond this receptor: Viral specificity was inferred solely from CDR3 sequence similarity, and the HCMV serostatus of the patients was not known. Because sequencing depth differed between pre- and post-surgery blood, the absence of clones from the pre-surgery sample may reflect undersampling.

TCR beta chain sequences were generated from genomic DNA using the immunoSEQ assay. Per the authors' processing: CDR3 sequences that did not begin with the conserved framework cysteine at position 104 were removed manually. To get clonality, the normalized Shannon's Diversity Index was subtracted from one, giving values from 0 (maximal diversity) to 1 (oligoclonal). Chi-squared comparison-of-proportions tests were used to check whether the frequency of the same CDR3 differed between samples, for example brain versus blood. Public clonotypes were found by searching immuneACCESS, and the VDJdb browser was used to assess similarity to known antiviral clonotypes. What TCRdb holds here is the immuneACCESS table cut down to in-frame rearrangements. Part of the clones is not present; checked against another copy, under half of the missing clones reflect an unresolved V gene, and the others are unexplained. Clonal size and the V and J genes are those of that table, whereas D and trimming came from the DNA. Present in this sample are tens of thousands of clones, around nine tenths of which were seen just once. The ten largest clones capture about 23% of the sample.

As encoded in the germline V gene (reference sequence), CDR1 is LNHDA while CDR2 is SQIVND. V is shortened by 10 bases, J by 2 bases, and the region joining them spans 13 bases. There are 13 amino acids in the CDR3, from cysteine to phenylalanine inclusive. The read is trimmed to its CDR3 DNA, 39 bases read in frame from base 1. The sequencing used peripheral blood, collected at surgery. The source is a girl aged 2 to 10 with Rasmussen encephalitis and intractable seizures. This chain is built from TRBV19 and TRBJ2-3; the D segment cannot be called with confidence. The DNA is TGTGCCACCCACCCCCGGCACACAGATACGCAGTATTTT. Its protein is CATHPRHTDTQYF.